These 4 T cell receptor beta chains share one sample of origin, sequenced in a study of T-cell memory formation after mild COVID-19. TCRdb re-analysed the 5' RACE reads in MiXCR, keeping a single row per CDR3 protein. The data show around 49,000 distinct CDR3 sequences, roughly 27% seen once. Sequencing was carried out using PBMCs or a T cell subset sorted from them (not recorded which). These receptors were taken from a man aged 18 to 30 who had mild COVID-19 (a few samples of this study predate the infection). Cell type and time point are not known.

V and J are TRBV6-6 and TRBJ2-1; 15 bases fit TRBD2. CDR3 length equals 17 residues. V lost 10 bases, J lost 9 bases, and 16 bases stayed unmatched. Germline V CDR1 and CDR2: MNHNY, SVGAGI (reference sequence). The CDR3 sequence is CATRTSGGASVFGEQFF. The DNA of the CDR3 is TGTGCCACTCGGACTAGCGGGGGGGCTAGTGTTTTTGGTGAGCAGTTCTTC.

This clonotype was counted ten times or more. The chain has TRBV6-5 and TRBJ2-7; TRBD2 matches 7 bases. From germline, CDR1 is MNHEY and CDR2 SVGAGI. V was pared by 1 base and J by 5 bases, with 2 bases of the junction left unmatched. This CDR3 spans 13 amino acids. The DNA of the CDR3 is TGTGCCAGCAGTTACTGGGGGGGAGACGAGCAGTACTTC. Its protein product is CASSYWGGDEQYF.

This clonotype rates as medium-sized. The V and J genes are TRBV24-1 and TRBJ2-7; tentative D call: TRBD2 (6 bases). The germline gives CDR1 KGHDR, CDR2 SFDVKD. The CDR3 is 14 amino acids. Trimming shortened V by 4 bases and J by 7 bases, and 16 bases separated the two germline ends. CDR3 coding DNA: TGTGCCACCAGTGACTCCGGGACTCCGGGGGAGCAGTACTTC. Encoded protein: CATSDSGTPGEQYF.

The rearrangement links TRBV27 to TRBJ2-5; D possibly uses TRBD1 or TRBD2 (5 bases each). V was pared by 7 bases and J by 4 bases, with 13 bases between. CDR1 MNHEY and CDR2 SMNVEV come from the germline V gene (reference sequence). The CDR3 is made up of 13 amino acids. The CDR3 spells CASTPPGRETQYF. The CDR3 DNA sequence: TGTGCCAGCACCCCACCGGGGCGAGAGACCCAGTACTTC.